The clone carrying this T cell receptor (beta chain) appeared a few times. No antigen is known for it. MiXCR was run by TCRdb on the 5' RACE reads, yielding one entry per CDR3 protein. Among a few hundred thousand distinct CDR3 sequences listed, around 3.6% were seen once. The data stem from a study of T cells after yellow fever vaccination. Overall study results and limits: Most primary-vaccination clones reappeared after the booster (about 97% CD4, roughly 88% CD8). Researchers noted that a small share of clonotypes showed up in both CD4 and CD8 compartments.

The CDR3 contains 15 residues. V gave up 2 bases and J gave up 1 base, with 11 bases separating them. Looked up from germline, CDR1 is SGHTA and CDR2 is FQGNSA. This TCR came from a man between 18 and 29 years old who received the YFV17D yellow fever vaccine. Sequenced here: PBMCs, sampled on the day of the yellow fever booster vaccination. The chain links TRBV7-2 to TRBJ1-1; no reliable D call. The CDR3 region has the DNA TGTGCCAGCAGCTTAAATGGGGTTACGAACACTGAAGCTTTCTTT. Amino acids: CASSLNGVTNTEAFF.